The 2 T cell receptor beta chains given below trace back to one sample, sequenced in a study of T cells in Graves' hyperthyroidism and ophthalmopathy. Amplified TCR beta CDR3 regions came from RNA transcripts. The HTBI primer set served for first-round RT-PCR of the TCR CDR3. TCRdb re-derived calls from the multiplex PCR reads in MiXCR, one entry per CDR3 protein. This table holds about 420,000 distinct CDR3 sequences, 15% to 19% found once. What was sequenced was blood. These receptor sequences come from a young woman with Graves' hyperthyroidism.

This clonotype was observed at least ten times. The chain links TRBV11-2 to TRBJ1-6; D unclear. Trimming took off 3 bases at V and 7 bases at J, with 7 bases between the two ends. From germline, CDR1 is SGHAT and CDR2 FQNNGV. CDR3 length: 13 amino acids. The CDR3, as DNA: TGTGCCAGCAGCTTCCGCCCCAATTCACCCCTCCACTTT. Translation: CASSFRPNSPLHF.

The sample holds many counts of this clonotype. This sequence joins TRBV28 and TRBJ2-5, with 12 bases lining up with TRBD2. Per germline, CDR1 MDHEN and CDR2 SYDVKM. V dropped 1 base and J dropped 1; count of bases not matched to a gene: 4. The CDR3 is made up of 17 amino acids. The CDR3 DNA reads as TGTGCCAGCAGTTTATCGGCTAGCGGGAGGGCCCAAGAGACCCAGTACTTC. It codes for CASSLSASGRAQETQYF.